This is a list of T cell receptor beta chains from one sample in a study of T-cell reconstitution after alpha-beta-depleted transplantation in children. MiXCR, run by TCRdb on the PCR reads, gives a single entry per CDR3 protein. The table includes hundreds of thousands of distinct CDR3 sequences, around 25% detected once. Sequenced material: PBMCs, mostly from graft donor cells, taken 360 days after TCRalphabeta/CD19-depleted stem cell transplant. All receptors derive from a female patient aged 2-9 years who had a stem cell transplant for congenital amegakaryocytic thrombocytopenia, so the T cells may come from the graft donor. CDR3s include the opening cysteine and the closing phenylalanine or tryptophan. Fields, in order: CDR3 protein, CDR3 DNA, V gene, clone size, J gene, D gene. D genes are given only for firm matches. Not all rows give a size; the values are once, few, many and, for expanded clones, a class.

CDR3aa: CSALLGQETQYF
CDR3nt: TGCAGTGCTCTTCTAGGACAAGAGACCCAGTACTTC
v_gene: TRBV20-1
abundance: many
j_gene: TRBJ2-5
d_gene: -

CDR3aa: CASGPPGGEQFF
CDR3nt: TGTGCTAGTGGTCCCCCGGGGGGTGAGCAGTTCTTC
v_gene: TRBV12-5
abundance: -
j_gene: TRBJ2-1
d_gene: TRBD2

CDR3aa: CSVDPANTEAFF
CDR3nt: TGCAGCGTGGACCCAGCGAACACTGAAGCTTTCTTT
v_gene: TRBV29-1
abundance: few
j_gene: TRBJ1-1
d_gene: -

CDR3aa: CASSQAWGYEQYF
CDR3nt: TGTGCCAGCAGCCAAGCTTGGGGGTACGAGCAGTACTTC
v_gene: TRBV14
abundance: few
j_gene: TRBJ2-7
d_gene: -

CDR3aa: CASSYKTGGREQFF
CDR3nt: TGTGCCAGCAGTTACAAGACAGGGGGACGTGAGCAGTTCTTC
v_gene: TRBV6-5
abundance: few
j_gene: TRBJ2-1
d_gene: TRBD1

CDR3aa: CASSTGKGTDTQYF
CDR3nt: TGTGCCAGCAGCACAGGGAAGGGCACAGATACGCAGTATTTT
v_gene: TRBV7-7
abundance: few
j_gene: TRBJ2-3
d_gene: -

CDR3aa: CSARKPGLANEQFF
CDR3nt: TGCAGTGCGAGAAAGCCGGGACTGGCCAATGAGCAGTTCTTC
v_gene: TRBV20-1
abundance: once
j_gene: TRBJ2-1
d_gene: -

CDR3aa: CASSFLHLAGDYNEQFF
CDR3nt: TGTGCCAGCAGCTTTCTCCATCTAGCGGGGGACTACAATGAGCAGTTCTTC
v_gene: TRBV11-2
abundance: few
j_gene: TRBJ2-1
d_gene: TRBD2

CDR3aa: CAISERLRDLVLHSEQFF
CDR3nt: TGTGCCATCAGTGAGCGGCTCCGGGACCTAGTTCTTCACAGTGAGCAGTTCTTC
v_gene: TRBV10-3
abundance: -
j_gene: TRBJ2-1
d_gene: -

CDR3aa: CASSLAVAVSTEAFF
CDR3nt: TGCGCCAGCAGCTTGGCCGTGGCGGTAAGCACTGAAGCTTTCTTT
v_gene: TRBV5-1
abundance: -
j_gene: TRBJ1-1
d_gene: -

CDR3aa: CASSLARGNAEAFF
CDR3nt: TGTGCCAGCAGTTTAGCCAGGGGGAACGCTGAAGCTTTCTTT
v_gene: TRBV12-3/TRBV12-4
abundance: -
j_gene: TRBJ1-1
d_gene: TRBD1

CDR3aa: CSASSSLGEQFF
CDR3nt: TGCAGTGCTAGTTCTAGCTTGGGCGAGCAGTTCTTC
v_gene: TRBV20-1
abundance: -
j_gene: TRBJ2-1
d_gene: -

CDR3aa: CASSTLVGGSFF
CDR3nt: TGTGCCAGCAGCACTCTAGTGGGCGGGAGTTTCTTC
v_gene: TRBV6-2/TRBV6-3
abundance: -
j_gene: TRBJ2-1
d_gene: TRBD2

CDR3aa: CASSPWGRTAFF
CDR3nt: TGTGCCAGCAGCCCCTGGGGAAGGACAGCTTTCTTT
v_gene: TRBV3-1
abundance: few
j_gene: TRBJ1-1
d_gene: -

CDR3aa: CASSLGVMTKRNIQYF
CDR3nt: TGCGCCAGCAGCTTGGGGGTTATGACGAAGAGGAACATTCAGTACTTC
v_gene: TRBV5-1
abundance: -
j_gene: TRBJ2-4
d_gene: -

CDR3aa: CSKRDSTDTQYF
CDR3nt: TGCAGCAAGCGGGACAGCACAGATACGCAGTATTTT
v_gene: TRBV20-1
abundance: -
j_gene: TRBJ2-3
d_gene: TRBD2

CDR3aa: CATSGGGLGANVLTF
CDR3nt: TGTGCCACCAGCGGTGGAGGGCTTGGGGCCAACGTCCTGACTTTC
v_gene: TRBV24-1
abundance: few
j_gene: TRBJ2-6
d_gene: -

CDR3aa: CASSLSPGTDTQYF
CDR3nt: TGTGCCAGCAGTTTGTCACCTGGCACAGATACGCAGTATTTT
v_gene: TRBV28
abundance: few
j_gene: TRBJ2-3
d_gene: -

CDR3aa: CSAREGFGGRADYEQYF
CDR3nt: TGCAGTGCTAGAGAAGGTTTCGGCGGGAGGGCCGACTACGAGCAGTACTTC
v_gene: TRBV20-1
abundance: -
j_gene: TRBJ2-7
d_gene: TRBD2

CDR3aa: CASSQRLSTSYTYEQYF
CDR3nt: TGTGCCAGCTCGCAACGACTGTCGACTAGCTATACCTACGAGCAGTACTTC
v_gene: TRBV18
abundance: -
j_gene: TRBJ2-7
d_gene: TRBD2

CDR3aa: CASSQDRFYGYTF
CDR3nt: TGTGCCAGCAGTCAGGACAGATTCTATGGCTACACCTTC
v_gene: TRBV12-3/TRBV12-4
abundance: -
j_gene: TRBJ1-2
d_gene: -

CDR3aa: CASSYVVRDRPNTEAFF
CDR3nt: TGTGCCAGCAGTTACGTTGTCCGGGACAGGCCTAACACTGAAGCTTTCTTT
v_gene: TRBV6-7
abundance: -
j_gene: TRBJ1-1
d_gene: TRBD1

CDR3aa: CASSPGPYTGELFF
CDR3nt: TGTGCCAGCAGTCCCGGGCCTTACACCGGGGAGCTGTTTTTT
v_gene: TRBV28
abundance: few
j_gene: TRBJ2-2
d_gene: -

CDR3aa: CASSQVLAGGPTGELFF
CDR3nt: TGCGCCAGCAGCCAGGTCCTAGCGGGAGGGCCCACCGGGGAGCTGTTTTTT
v_gene: TRBV4-3
abundance: many
j_gene: TRBJ2-2
d_gene: TRBD2

CDR3aa: CASSLGLASDETQYF
CDR3nt: TGTGCCAGCAGTTTAGGGCTAGCTTCGGACGAGACCCAGTACTTC
v_gene: TRBV12-3/TRBV12-4
abundance: few
j_gene: TRBJ2-5
d_gene: -

CDR3aa: CASSPVQGGQTDTQYF
CDR3nt: TGTGCCAGCTCACCGGTCCAGGGCGGGCAGACAGATACGCAGTATTTT
v_gene: TRBV18
abundance: few
j_gene: TRBJ2-3
d_gene: -

CDR3aa: CASSLVYGTSGDEQFF
CDR3nt: TGCGCCAGCAGCTTGGTCTATGGGACTAGTGGGGATGAGCAGTTCTTC
v_gene: TRBV5-1
abundance: -
j_gene: TRBJ2-1
d_gene: TRBD2

CDR3aa: CASSPGVTGELFF
CDR3nt: TGTGCCAGCTCACCAGGGGTTACCGGGGAGCTGTTTTTT
v_gene: TRBV18
abundance: -
j_gene: TRBJ2-2
d_gene: -

CDR3aa: CASSQGPRASGSVHEQYF
CDR3nt: TGCGCCAGCAGCCAAGGCCCCAGGGCTAGCGGGAGTGTCCACGAGCAGTACTTC
v_gene: TRBV4-3
abundance: -
j_gene: TRBJ2-7
d_gene: TRBD2

CDR3aa: CASRPTTSGGARELFF
CDR3nt: TGTGCCAGCAGACCGACCACTAGCGGGGGGGCCAGGGAGCTGTTTTTT
v_gene: TRBV12-3/TRBV12-4
abundance: few
j_gene: TRBJ2-2
d_gene: TRBD2

CDR3aa: CASSRAVNEKLFF
CDR3nt: TGTGCCAGCAGCCGGGCGGTTAATGAAAAACTGTTTTTT
v_gene: TRBV7-9
abundance: few
j_gene: TRBJ1-4
d_gene: -

CDR3aa: CASSLGQGTPNEKLFF
CDR3nt: TGTGCCAGCAGTTTGGGACAGGGAACCCCAAATGAAAAACTGTTTTTT
v_gene: TRBV12-3/TRBV12-4
abundance: few
j_gene: TRBJ1-4
d_gene: TRBD1

CDR3aa: CASSYGVTEAFF
CDR3nt: TGTGCCAGCAGTTACGGGGTAACTGAAGCTTTCTTT
v_gene: TRBV6-2/TRBV6-3
abundance: few
j_gene: TRBJ1-1
d_gene: -

CDR3aa: CASSPAEGGGAYNEQFF
CDR3nt: TGTGCCAGCAGCCCCGCGGAGGGGGGAGGGGCCTACAATGAGCAGTTCTTC
v_gene: TRBV7-2
abundance: few
j_gene: TRBJ2-1
d_gene: -

CDR3aa: CASSQTSAGSYEQYF
CDR3nt: TGCGCCAGCAGCCAGACTAGCGCTGGATCCTACGAGCAGTACTTC
v_gene: TRBV4-1
abundance: -
j_gene: TRBJ2-7
d_gene: TRBD2

CDR3aa: CARSLTHGNTIYF
CDR3nt: TGTGCCAGAAGCTTGACTCATGGAAACACCATATATTTT
v_gene: TRBV12-3/TRBV12-4
abundance: -
j_gene: TRBJ1-3
d_gene: -

CDR3aa: CASSPRGWVEQYF
CDR3nt: TGTGCCAGCAGCCCCAGGGGCTGGGTCGAGCAGTACTTC
v_gene: TRBV7-8
abundance: once
j_gene: TRBJ2-7
d_gene: -

CDR3aa: CSVETPDVGYEQYF
CDR3nt: TGCAGCGTTGAAACACCGGATGTTGGCTACGAGCAGTACTTC
v_gene: TRBV29-1
abundance: few
j_gene: TRBJ2-7
d_gene: -

CDR3aa: CATSRRAGADTQYF
CDR3nt: TGTGCCACCTCTCGGAGGGCTGGGGCAGATACGCAGTATTTT
v_gene: TRBV6-1
abundance: few
j_gene: TRBJ2-3
d_gene: -

CDR3aa: CASSQARELETQYF
CDR3nt: TGCGCCAGCAGCCAAGCGCGGGAGTTAGAGACCCAGTACTTC
v_gene: TRBV4-1
abundance: many
j_gene: TRBJ2-5
d_gene: TRBD2

CDR3aa: CASSRTSGGYEQYF
CDR3nt: TGTGCCAGCAGCCGGACTAGCGGGGGTTACGAGCAGTACTTC
v_gene: TRBV7-2
abundance: few
j_gene: TRBJ2-7
d_gene: TRBD2

CDR3aa: CASSPRTSGPESTHF
CDR3nt: TGTGCCAGCAGTCCTAGGACTAGCGGGCCAGAGAGTACTCACTTC
v_gene: TRBV6-1
abundance: -
j_gene: TRBJ2-4
d_gene: TRBD2

CDR3aa: CSGTQGSSGNTIYF
CDR3nt: TGCAGCGGAACACAGGGCTCGTCTGGAAACACCATATATTTT
v_gene: TRBV29-1
abundance: -
j_gene: TRBJ1-3
d_gene: -

CDR3aa: CSARGGRIDTQYF
CDR3nt: TGCAGTGCCAGAGGCGGGAGGATAGATACGCAGTATTTT
v_gene: TRBV20-1
abundance: few
j_gene: TRBJ2-3
d_gene: TRBD2

CDR3aa: CASSYVAGIYEQYF
CDR3nt: TGTGCCAGCAGTTACGTTGCGGGGATTTACGAGCAGTACTTC
v_gene: TRBV6-2/TRBV6-3
abundance: -
j_gene: TRBJ2-7
d_gene: -

CDR3aa: CASSMGRLNEKLFF
CDR3nt: TGTGCCAGCAGTATGGGCAGGCTAAATGAAAAACTGTTTTTT
v_gene: TRBV12-3/TRBV12-4
abundance: few
j_gene: TRBJ1-4
d_gene: -

CDR3aa: CASSEPGRHGYTF
CDR3nt: TGTGCCAGCAGTGAACCCGGGCGTCATGGCTACACCTTC
v_gene: TRBV25-1
abundance: few
j_gene: TRBJ1-2
d_gene: -

CDR3aa: CAISESTRNTQAFF
CDR3nt: TGTGCCATCAGTGAGTCGACAAGGAACACTCAAGCTTTCTTT
v_gene: TRBV10-3
abundance: -
j_gene: TRBJ1-1
d_gene: -

CDR3aa: CASSPFLDSYEQYF
CDR3nt: TGTGCCAGCAGCCCCTTTTTAGACTCCTACGAGCAGTACTTC
v_gene: TRBV12-3/TRBV12-4
abundance: few
j_gene: TRBJ2-7
d_gene: -

CDR3aa: CASSFVWSSGYEQYF
CDR3nt: TGTGCCAGCAGTTTTGTGTGGTCCTCGGGCTACGAGCAGTACTTC
v_gene: TRBV27
abundance: -
j_gene: TRBJ2-7
d_gene: -

CDR3aa: CASSPMSTGATEAFF
CDR3nt: TGTGCCAGCTCACCCATGTCCACAGGGGCCACTGAAGCTTTCTTT
v_gene: TRBV18
abundance: few
j_gene: TRBJ1-1
d_gene: TRBD1

CDR3aa: CASSQGTGVEQFF
CDR3nt: TGTGCCAGCAGCCAAGGGACAGGGGTTGAGCAGTTCTTC
v_gene: TRBV3-1
abundance: many
j_gene: TRBJ2-1
d_gene: TRBD1

CDR3aa: CASSEHYSGAYNEQFF
CDR3nt: TGTGCCAGCAGTGAACATTATAGCGGGGCCTACAATGAGCAGTTCTTC
v_gene: TRBV6-1
abundance: -
j_gene: TRBJ2-1
d_gene: TRBD2

CDR3aa: CATSLGPSGRATGELFF
CDR3nt: TGTGCCACCAGTTTAGGGCCTAGCGGGAGGGCTACCGGGGAGCTGTTTTTT
v_gene: TRBV12-3/TRBV12-4
abundance: -
j_gene: TRBJ2-2
d_gene: TRBD2

CDR3aa: CASSSFRGYEQYF
CDR3nt: TGTGCCAGCAGCTCTTTCAGGGGCTACGAGCAGTACTTC
v_gene: TRBV5-8
abundance: few
j_gene: TRBJ2-7
d_gene: -

CDR3aa: CASSFDTDEKLFF
CDR3nt: TGTGCCAGCAGTTTTGACACTGATGAAAAACTGTTTTTT
v_gene: TRBV27
abundance: -
j_gene: TRBJ1-4
d_gene: -

CDR3aa: CRGTAFSSYEQYF
CDR3nt: TGCAGGGGGACGGCTTTTAGCTCCTACGAGCAGTACTTC
v_gene: TRBV20-1
abundance: -
j_gene: TRBJ2-7
d_gene: -